The 27 T cell receptor beta chains presented below share a single source sample, sequenced in a study of T cell responses to AZD1222 COVID-19 vaccine. Measured with immunoSEQ multiplex PCR; TCRdb has only the in-frame clones, and not every one. Among some 110,000 clones listed, nearly 90% were seen once. Sample: peripheral blood, taken 28 days after the second AZD1222 dose. The receptors were gathered from an adult who received the AZD1222 COVID-19 vaccine.

This chain connects TRBV4-1 to TRBJ2-1; 8 nucleotides match TRBD2. CDR1 is MGHRA, CDR2 YSYEKL, per germline. V lost 4 bases and J lost 10; bases outside the gene matches: 6. This CDR3 has 13 residues. CDR3 coding DNA: TGCGCCAGCAGCCTCGCAGCGGGGGAAGAGCAGTTCTTC. Its protein product is CASSLAAGEEQFF.

The chain couples TRBV5-1 to TRBJ2-2; 8 bases fit TRBD1. Germline CDR1 is SGHRS and CDR2 is YFSETQ. With 3 bases clipped from V and 2 bases from J, the junction kept 6 bases outside the gene matches. The CDR3 is made up of 16 amino acids. The CDR3 protein is CASSSDRGVNTGELFF. CDR3 bases: TGCGCCAGCAGCTCTGACAGGGGCGTTAACACCGGGGAGCTGTTTTTT.

J is TRBJ1-3 and V is TRBV29-1; a weak D match, TRBD1 (6 bases). The CDR3 spans 11 residues. V lost 4 bases, J lost 16 bases, and 17 bases lay in between. The germline CDR1 and CDR2 sequences are SQVTM and ANQGSEA. The CDR3 loop reads CSVVTGGFVYF. In DNA form, the CDR3 reads TGCAGCGTTGTGACAGGCGGCTTTGTGTATTTT.

The J gene is TRBJ2-7, the V gene TRBV11-1; 8 nucleotides agree with TRBD2. Germline values: CDR1 SGHAT, CDR2 FQDESV (reference sequence). V trimming: 4 bases; J trimming: 6 bases; junction bases outside the gene matches: 8. The CDR3 contains 14 residues. CDR3 loop: CASSSEAGGAEQYF. In DNA form, the CDR3 reads TGTGCCAGCAGCTCAGAGGCGGGAGGTGCCGAGCAGTACTTC. Variable domain in full (rest from reference TRBV11-1 and TRBJ2-7): EAEVAQSPRYKITEKSQAVAFWCDPISGHATLYWYRQILGQGPELLVQFQDESVVDDSQLPKDRFSAERLKGVDSTLKIQPAELGDSAMYLCASSSEAGGAEQYFGPGTRLTVT.

The V and J genes are TRBV21-1 and TRBJ1-5. TRBV21-1 is given as a pseudogene. The CDR3 covers 12 residues. CDR3 sequence: CAIGGDNQPQHF. CDR3 bases: TGTGCCATCGGGGGGGACAATCAGCCCCAGCATTTT.

This clone appeared a few times. The chain has TRBV20-1 and TRBJ2-7; D uncertain. The CDR3 contains 13 residues. Germline-derived CDR1 and CDR2 are DFQATT and SNEGSKA (reference sequence). V shed 3 bases and J shed 2 bases, with 11 bases lying between them. The CDR3 coding sequence is TGCAGTGCTAGTCCTGGAGTCACCTACGAGCAGTACTTC. It translates to CSASPGVTYEQYF.

The chain is built from TRBV5-8 and TRBJ2-1, with D uncertain. The CDR3 consists of 12 residues. Deletions cut 3 bases from V and 4 bases from J, with 5 bases between. From germline, CDR1 is SGHTS and CDR2 YDEGEE. The CDR3 nucleotides are TGTGCCAGCAGCTCTCGATACAATGAGCAGTTCTTC. Translation: CASSSRYNEQFF.

Of note for this clone: In the same sample, other DNA sequences code for this CDR3. This chain connects TRBV27 to TRBJ2-6; 12 bases align to TRBD1. The V and J ends lost 6 bases and 2 bases, in that order; junction bases with no gene match: 5. There are 17 residues in the CDR3. Germline V gives CDR1 MNHEY, CDR2 SMNVEV (reference sequence). CDR3 protein: CASSPGTGGAGANVLTF. Written as DNA, the CDR3 is TGTGCCAGCAGCCCCGGGACAGGGGGCGCTGGGGCCAACGTCCTGACTTTC.

V gene TRBV5-1 combines with J gene TRBJ2-1; TRBD2 aligns across 11 bases. The CDR3 has 15 amino acids. Germline lookup yields CDR1 SGHRS and CDR2 YFSETQ. J lost 5 bases, V lost 4 bases, and 5 bases had no gene match. DNA of the CDR3: TGCGCCAGCAGCCCGACTAGCGGGAAAGACAATGAGCAGTTCTTC. Its protein is CASSPTSGKDNEQFF. The variable domain in full, completed from reference TRBV5-1 and TRBJ2-1, reads KAGVTQTPRYLIKTRGQQVTLSCSPISGHRSVSWYQQTPGQGLQFLFEYFSETQRNKGNFPGRFSGRQFSNSRSEMNVSTLELGDSALYLCASSPTSGKDNEQFFGPGTRLTVL.

This chain connects TRBV9 to TRBJ2-1, with 8 bases fitting TRBD2. Germline V lookup: CDR1 SGDLS, CDR2 YYNGEE. Losses at the gene ends were 3 bases for V and 4 bases for J; bases not matched to a gene: 9. The CDR3 loop spans 16 amino acids. The CDR3 loop is CASSDTVEREYNEQFF. The CDR3 nucleotides read TGTGCCAGCAGCGATACCGTTGAGCGGGAGTACAATGAGCAGTTCTTC.

The gene calls are TRBV27 and TRBJ1-2; D possibly corresponds to TRBD1 (6 bases). Trimming stripped 4 bases from V and 8 bases from J, with 20 bases between. Per germline, CDR1 MNHEY and CDR2 SMNVEV (reference sequence). The CDR3 consists of 15 residues. For the CDR3, the DNA is TGTGCCAGCAGTTCCCCCGGACAGCGCTCGGGCGGCTACACCTTC. This encodes CASSSPGQRSGGYTF.

The count of this clone is one. The chain uses TRBV6-5 and TRBJ2-5; perhaps D is TRBD1 or TRBD2 (6 bases each). CDR1 and CDR2 (germline): MNHEY, SVGAGI. This CDR3 has 13 amino acids. Trimming pared 9 bases from V and 5 bases from J, leaving 16 bases between. This CDR3 is CASARGRWETQYF. CDR3 coding DNA: TGTGCCAGTGCTCGGGGGCGGTGGGAGACCCAGTACTTC.

This chain links TRBV4-1 with TRBJ2-3, with TRBD2 matching 11 bases. The CDR3 contains 19 residues. V lost 0 bases and J lost 3; bases outside the gene matches: 11. CDR1 is MGHRA, CDR2 YSYEKL, per germline. Here the CDR3 reads CASSQDPQLAGVITDTQYF. DNA of the CDR3: TGCGCCAGCAGCCAAGACCCCCAACTAGCGGGAGTGATTACAGATACGCAGTATTTT.

The chain joins TRBV6-5 to TRBJ2-5; tentatively, D is TRBD1 or TRBD2 (5 bases each). From germline, CDR1 is MNHEY and CDR2 SVGAGI. The CDR3 has 14 amino acids. V was pared by 5 bases and J by 7 bases, with 17 bases between. CDR3 amino acids: CASSLDRGLATQYF. The CDR3 nucleotides read TGTGCCAGCAGTCTCGACAGAGGGCTGGCGACCCAGTACTTC.

V and J are TRBV15 and TRBJ2-6; D ambiguous. This CDR3 has 16 amino acids. CDR1 is LNHNV, CDR2 YYDKDF, per germline (reference sequence). Trimming removed 8 bases at V and 4 bases at J, with 18 bases between. The CDR3 reads CATAPVGPGGANVLTF. In DNA form, the CDR3 reads TGTGCCACCGCCCCGGTCGGACCCGGGGGGGCCAACGTCCTGACTTTC.

The CDR3 loop is CASSLNHRGGREKLFF. The CDR3 region has the DNA TGTGCCAGCAGCCTTAATCACAGGGGTGGGCGTGAAAAACTGTTTTTT. The chain combines TRBV7-9 with TRBJ1-4; 7 bases are a match to TRBD1. CDR1 SEHNR and CDR2 FQNEAQ come from the germline V gene (reference sequence). This CDR3 region has 16 residues. Trimming took 5 bases from V and 7 from J; bases not matched to a gene: 13.

The J gene is TRBJ1-5, the V gene TRBV15, with D tentatively TRBD1 (6 bases). V dropped 9 bases and J dropped 7 bases, with 22 bases sitting between them. Germline V lookup: CDR1 LNHNV, CDR2 YYDKDF (reference sequence). The CDR3 has 15 residues. Here the CDR3 DNA reads TGTGCCACACAACAGGACAGTATGAACGGCCAGCCCCAGCATTTT. Protein sequence: CATQQDSMNGQPQHF.

Only a few counts were recorded for this clone. The chain is built from TRBV27 and TRBJ1-2; 9 bases align to TRBD1. The CDR3 is 14 residues long. The V segment lost 4 bases and the J segment 2 bases; nucleotides outside the gene matches: 2. The germline gives CDR1 MNHEY, CDR2 SMNVEV (reference sequence). As DNA, the CDR3 is TGTGCCAGCAGTTCCGGGACAGGGAACTATGGCTACACCTTC. It specifies CASSSGTGNYGYTF.

This clone showed up just once. The genes are TRBV11-2 and TRBJ1-4, with 11 bases fitting TRBD1. Losses at the gene ends were 6 bases for V and 7 bases for J; bases not matched to a gene: 4. Germline V lookup: CDR1 SGHAT, CDR2 FQNNGV. This CDR3 comprises 14 residues. The CDR3 sequence is CASSPGTGGEKLFF. The CDR3 nucleotides read TGTGCCAGCAGTCCCGGGACAGGGGGTGAAAAACTGTTTTTT.

The CDR3 DNA reads TGTGCCAGCAGCCCCGAGACAGTGAGTAGCTATGGCTACACCTTC. Translation: CASSPETVSSYGYTF. This sequence joins TRBV7-8 and TRBJ1-2, with D maybe TRBD1 (5 bases). V lost 5 bases and J 4 bases, leaving 17 bases between the germline ends. The length of the CDR3 is 15 residues. The germline CDR1 and CDR2 sequences are SGHVS and FQNEAQ.

The chain employs TRBV18 and TRBJ2-7, with D perhaps TRBD1 or TRBD2 (5 bases each). The CDR3 consists of 13 residues. V dropped 2 bases and J dropped 1 base, with 6 bases sitting between them. In germline, CDR1 is KGHSH, CDR2 LQKENI. The DNA for the CDR3 is TGTGCCAGCTCACCAGGGGGTTCCTACGAGCAGTACTTC. This translates into CASSPGGSYEQYF. The complete variable domain, with remaining parts taken from reference TRBV18 and TRBJ2-7, reads NAGVMQNPRHLVRRRGQEARLRCSPMKGHSHVYWYRQLPEEGLKFMVYLQKENIIDESGMPKERFSAEFPKEGPSILRIQQVVRGDSAAYFCASSPGGSYEQYFGPGTRLTVT.

The rearrangement uses TRBV7-6 and TRBJ2-2, with D perhaps TRBD2 (6 bases). This CDR3 spans 16 amino acids. Trimming took off 5 bases at V and 4 bases at J, with 17 bases between the two ends. The germline gives CDR1 SGHVS, CDR2 FNYEAQ. CDR3 sequence: CASSLGRSAGTGELFF. The CDR3 DNA reads as TGTGCCAGCAGCCTAGGGAGGTCCGCAGGCACCGGGGAGCTGTTTTTT.

J is TRBJ2-7 and V is TRBV6-2 or TRBV6-3; 12 bases are shared with TRBD2. V lost 0 bases, J lost 6 bases, and 3 bases stayed unmatched. The CDR3 covers 15 residues. Germline CDR1 is MNHEY and CDR2 is SVGEGT. The CDR3 DNA reads TGTGCCAGCAGTTACTCGACTAGCGGGAGTAGCGAGCAGTACTTC. It translates to CASSYSTSGSSEQYF.

The chain joins TRBV5-1 to TRBJ2-3, with TRBD1 as a possible D gene (6 bases). Germline V lookup: CDR1 SGHRS, CDR2 YFSETQ. The CDR3 is made up of 14 amino acids. V was trimmed by 3 bases and J by 7 bases, leaving 15 bases between them. The CDR3, as DNA: TGCGCCAGCAGCTGGCCCCGGGACACCAATACGCAGTATTTT. Protein sequence: CASSWPRDTNTQYF.

The chain joins TRBV6-5 to TRBJ2-3; no reliable D call. CDR3 size: 12 residues. The germline CDR1 and CDR2 sequences are MNHEY and SVGAGI. V was trimmed by 6 bases and J by 0 bases, leaving 4 bases between them. DNA of the CDR3: TGTGCCAGCAGGTATAGCACAGATACGCAGTATTTT. It yields the protein CASRYSTDTQYF.

The genes are TRBV5-4 and TRBJ1-2; D remains ambiguous. This CDR3 region has 13 residues. V lost 0 bases to trimming and J lost 6 bases, with 9 bases between them. Germline CDR1 SGHNT, CDR2 YYREEE (reference sequence). The CDR3, as DNA: TGTGCCAGCAGCTTGGCCGGGAGAGATGGCTACACCTTC. This codes for CASSLAGRDGYTF.

This rearrangement joins TRBV11-3 to TRBJ2-5; D not resolved. CDR1 is SGHNT and CDR2 is YENEEA in the germline V gene. This CDR3 has 12 amino acids. Trimming took off 4 bases at V and 5 bases at J, with 8 bases between the two ends. The CDR3 coding sequence is TGTGCCAGCAGCTCCGTCGGGGAGACCCAGTACTTC. Its protein product is CASSSVGETQYF.